These 10 T cell receptor beta chains came from one sample sequenced in a study of CD8+CD57+ T cells in acquired aplastic anemia. By flow cytometry, patients selected for sequencing had shown an expansion of CD8+CD57+ cells. Genomic DNA served as template for TCR beta VDJ and CDR3 profiling. Each CDR3 protein is one row after TCRdb ran MiXCR on the reads. The table has around 500,000 distinct CDR3 sequences, less than 35% seen once; the top ten hold roughly 0.8%. The sample consisted of sorted CD4+, CD8+, or CD8+CD57+ T cells (not recorded which) from PBMCs. Every receptor here comes from a human donor with aplastic anemia.

This clonotype was detected many times. The chain recombines TRBV10-3 with TRBJ2-2; possibly TRBD2 for D (8 bases). This CDR3 is built from 16 residues. V lost 5 bases and J 4 bases, leaving 17 bases between the germline ends. The germline V gene encodes CDR1 ENHRY and CDR2 SYGVKD. The CDR3 DNA is TGTGCCATCAGTTCCGGGAGGGGACAGAGCACCGGGGAGCTGTTTTTT. Amino acid sequence: CAISSGRGQSTGELFF.

This clonotype was found many times. The J gene is TRBJ2-1, the V gene TRBV10-3; 10 bases fit TRBD2. The CDR3 extends over 17 amino acids. CDR1 is ENHRY and CDR2 is SYGVKD in the germline V gene. V dropped 3 bases and J dropped 1; count of bases not matched to a gene: 6. In DNA form, the CDR3 reads TGTGCCATCAGTGATAATAGCGGGAGGCTGTCCTACAATGAGCAGTTCTTC. Its translation: CAISDNSGRLSYNEQFF.

The gene calls are TRBV5-1 and TRBJ2-7; D is undetermined. Germline V gives CDR1 SGHRS, CDR2 YFSETQ. V was cut by 0 bases and J by 2 bases, with 6 bases left in between. CDR3 length: 13 amino acids. The CDR3 loop is CASSLEPPYEQYF. Written as DNA, the CDR3 is TGCGCCAGCAGCTTGGAACCTCCCTACGAGCAGTACTTC. Full variable domain (rest looked up from reference TRBV5-1 and TRBJ2-7): KAGVTQTPRYLIKTRGQQVTLSCSPISGHRSVSWYQQTPGQGLQFLFEYFSETQRNKGNFPGRFSGRQFSNSRSEMNVSTLELGDSALYLCASSLEPPYEQYFGPGTRLTVT.

At least ten counts were recorded for this clonotype. The rearrangement links TRBV19 to TRBJ1-5, with D possibly being TRBD1 (6 bases). V lost 8 bases, J lost 6 bases, and 14 bases lay in between. This CDR3 is 13 amino acids long. The V gene's germline CDR1 is LNHDA and CDR2 SQIVND (reference sequence). The CDR3 nucleotides are TGTGCCAGTTGGGGGGCAAGAAGTCAGCCCCAGCATTTT. Its protein is CASWGARSQPQHF.

This clonotype has only a few counts. This chain links TRBV7-3 with TRBJ2-1, with 10 bases lining up with TRBD2. This CDR3 spans 15 amino acids. Per germline, CDR1 SGHTA and CDR2 FQGTGA. Germline trimming cut 1 base from V and 6 bases from J; bases unmatched to any gene: 3. As DNA, the CDR3 is TGTGCCAGCAGCTTAAGTAGCGGGAGGCCCAATGAGCAGTTCTTC. Amino acids: CASSLSSGRPNEQFF.

There are many counts of this clonotype. The V and J genes are TRBV19 and TRBJ1-5; possibly TRBD1 for D (5 bases). V was cut by 4 bases and J by 3 bases, with 13 bases left in between. CDR3 size: 15 residues. Germline V CDR1 and CDR2: LNHDA, SQIVND (reference sequence). The CDR3 spells CASSTSGRHNQPQHF. CDR3 nucleotides: TGTGCCAGTAGTACCTCGGGACGGCACAATCAGCCCCAGCATTTT. Full variable domain (outside the CDR3, taken from reference TRBV19 and TRBJ1-5): DGGITQSPKYLFRKEGQNVTLSCEQNLNHDAMYWYRQDPGQGLRLIYYSQIVNDFQKGDIAEGYSVSREKKESFPLTVTSAQKNPTAFYLCASSTSGRHNQPQHFGDGTRLSIL.

This chain links TRBV19 with TRBJ1-3; perhaps TRBD1 as D (5 bases). The CDR3 is 15 residues long. The ends were cut back, 3 bases at V and 0 bases at J, with 9 bases in the middle. Germline V gene data show CDR1 as LNHDA and CDR2 as SQIVND (reference sequence). The CDR3 protein is CASSIGDYSGNTIYF. The CDR3 DNA reads as TGTGCCAGTAGTATCGGGGACTACTCTGGAAACACCATATATTTT.

This clonotype was recorded many times. The chain carries TRBV7-9 and TRBJ2-7, with TRBD1 identical over 10 bases. Germline lookup yields CDR1 SEHNR and CDR2 FQNEAQ (reference sequence). With 6 bases clipped from V and 4 bases from J, the junction kept 3 bases outside the gene matches. The CDR3 is made up of 13 amino acids. CDR3 residues: CASRGTGAYEQYF. The CDR3 nucleotides are TGTGCCAGCAGAGGGACAGGGGCTTACGAGCAGTACTTC.

V gene TRBV20-1 combines with J gene TRBJ1-4; D gene unclear. The V end lost 4 bases, the J end lost 8 bases, and 8 bases lay between the germline ends. From germline, CDR1 is DFQATT and CDR2 SNEGSKA (reference sequence). The CDR3 length is 11 residues. The CDR3 sequence: CSATQREKLFF. The CDR3 DNA reads TGCAGTGCTACTCAACGGGAAAAACTGTTTTTT.

The V call is TRBV5-1, the J call TRBJ2-3; the D gene is possibly TRBD1 (5 bases). This CDR3 contains 13 residues. CDR1 SGHRS and CDR2 YFSETQ come from the germline V gene. V dropped 1 base and J dropped 4 bases, with 7 bases sitting between them. CDR3: CASSLRGADTQYF. CDR3 bases: TGCGCCAGCAGCTTGAGGGGTGCAGATACGCAGTATTTT.